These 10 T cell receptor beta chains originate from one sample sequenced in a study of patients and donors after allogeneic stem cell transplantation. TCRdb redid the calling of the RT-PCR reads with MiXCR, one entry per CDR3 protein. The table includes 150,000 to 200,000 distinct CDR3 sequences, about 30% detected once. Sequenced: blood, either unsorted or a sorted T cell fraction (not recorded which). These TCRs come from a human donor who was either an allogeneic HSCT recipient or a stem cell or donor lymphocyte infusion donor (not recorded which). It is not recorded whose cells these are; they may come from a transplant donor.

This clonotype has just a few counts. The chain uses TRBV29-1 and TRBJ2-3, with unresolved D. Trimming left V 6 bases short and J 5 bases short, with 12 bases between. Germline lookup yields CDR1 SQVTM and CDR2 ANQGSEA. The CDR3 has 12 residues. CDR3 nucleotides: TGCAGCGTCGCCTGGCCACAAGATACGCAGTATTTT. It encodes CSVAWPQDTQYF.

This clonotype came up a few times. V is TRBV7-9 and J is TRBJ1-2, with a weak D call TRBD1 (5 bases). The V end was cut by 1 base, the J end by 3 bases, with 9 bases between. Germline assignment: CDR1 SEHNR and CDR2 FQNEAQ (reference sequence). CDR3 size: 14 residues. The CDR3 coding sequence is TGTGCCAGCAGCTTAGGGGGCGAGTACTATGGCTACACCTTC. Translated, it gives CASSLGGEYYGYTF.

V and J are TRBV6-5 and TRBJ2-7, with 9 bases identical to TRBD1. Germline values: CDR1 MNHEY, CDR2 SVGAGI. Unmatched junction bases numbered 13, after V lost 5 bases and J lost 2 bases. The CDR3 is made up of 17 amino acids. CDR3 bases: TGTGCCAGCAGTACCGGGACAGGGTCCTCTCTCACCTACGAGCAGTACTTC. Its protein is CASSTGTGSSLTYEQYF.

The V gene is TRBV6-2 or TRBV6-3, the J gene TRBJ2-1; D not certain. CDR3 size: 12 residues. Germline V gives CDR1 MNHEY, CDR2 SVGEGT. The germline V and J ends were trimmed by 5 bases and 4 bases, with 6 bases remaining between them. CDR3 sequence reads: CASSEEYNEQFF. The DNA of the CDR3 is TGTGCCAGCAGTGAAGAGTACAATGAGCAGTTCTTC.

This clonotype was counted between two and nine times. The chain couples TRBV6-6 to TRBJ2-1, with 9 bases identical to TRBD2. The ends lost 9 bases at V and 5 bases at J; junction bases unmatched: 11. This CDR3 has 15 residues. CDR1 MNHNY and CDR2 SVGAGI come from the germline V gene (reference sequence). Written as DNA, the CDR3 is TGTGCCAGTAATACCGGGACTAGCCGGAACAATGAGCAGTTCTTC. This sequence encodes CASNTGTSRNNEQFF.

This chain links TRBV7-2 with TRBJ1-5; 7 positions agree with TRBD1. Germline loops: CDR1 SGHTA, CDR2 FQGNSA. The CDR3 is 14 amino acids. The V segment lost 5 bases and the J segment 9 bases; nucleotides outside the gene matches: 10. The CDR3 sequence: CASSPRQGTRPQHF. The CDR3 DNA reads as TGTGCCAGCAGCCCTAGACAGGGCACTCGGCCCCAGCATTTT.

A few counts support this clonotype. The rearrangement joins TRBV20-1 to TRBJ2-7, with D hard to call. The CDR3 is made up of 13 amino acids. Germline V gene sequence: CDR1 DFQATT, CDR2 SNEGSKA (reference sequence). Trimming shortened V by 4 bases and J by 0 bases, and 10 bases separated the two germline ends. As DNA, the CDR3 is TGCAGTGCTAAGGTTCCAAGCTCCTACGAGCAGTACTTC. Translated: CSAKVPSSYEQYF.

In nucleotides, the CDR3 is TGCAGCGTGCCAGGGGGAGGCACTGAAGCTTTCTTT. Its translation: CSVPGGGTEAFF. The rearrangement links TRBV29-1 to TRBJ1-1; 7 bases are a match to TRBD1. Germline V lookup: CDR1 SQVTM, CDR2 ANQGSEA. V was clipped by 6 bases and J by 4 bases; unmatched bases: 5. This CDR3 is 12 amino acids long.

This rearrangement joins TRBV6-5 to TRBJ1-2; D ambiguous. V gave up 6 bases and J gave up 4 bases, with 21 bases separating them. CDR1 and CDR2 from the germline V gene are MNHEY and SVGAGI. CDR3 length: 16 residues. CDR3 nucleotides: TGTGCCAGCAGAACCGAGATGGTTTGGCCTCCCTATGGCTACACCTTC. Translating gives CASRTEMVWPPYGYTF.

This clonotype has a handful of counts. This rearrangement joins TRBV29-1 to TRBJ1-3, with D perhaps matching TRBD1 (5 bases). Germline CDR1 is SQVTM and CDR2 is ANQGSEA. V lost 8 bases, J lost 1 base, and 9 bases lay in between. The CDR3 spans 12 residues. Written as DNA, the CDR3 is TGCAGCTTTCAGGGTTCTGGAAACACCATATATTTT. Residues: CSFQGSGNTIYF.